These T cell receptor beta chains were read from a single sample in a study of patients and donors after allogeneic stem cell transplantation. MiXCR, applied by TCRdb to the RT-PCR reads, yields one record per CDR3 protein. The repertoire holds about 200,000 distinct CDR3 sequences, with 41% as singletons. Sequenced material: blood, either unsorted or a sorted T cell fraction (not recorded which). The receptor set was obtained from a human donor who was either an allogeneic HSCT recipient or a stem cell or donor lymphocyte infusion donor (not recorded which). It is not recorded whose cells these are; they may come from a transplant donor. The CDR3 runs from the conserved cysteine through the conserved F or W. Fields, in order: CDR3 length, J gene, clone size, V gene, D gene, CDR3 protein, CDR3 DNA. The D gene is left open where the match is weak. Size tells how often a clone was seen (once, few, many) or the class of an expanded clone, and some rows leave it out.

13 | TRBJ2-3 | NA | TRBV5-1 | NA | CASSFGTADTQYF | TGCGCCAGCAGCTTCGGGACGGCAGATACGCAGTATTTT
13 | TRBJ2-5 | few | TRBV4-1 | NA | CASSQWTEETQYF | TGCGCCAGCAGCCAATGGACAGAAGAGACCCAGTACTTC
14 | TRBJ2-1 | NA | TRBV6-9 | TRBD2 | CASSYLAVYNEQFF | TGTGCCAGCAGTTATCTAGCGGTCTACAATGAGCAGTTCTTC
16 | TRBJ1-5 | once | TRBV7-9 | NA | CASSFTAGGITDTQHF | TGTGCCAGCAGCTTCACAGCGGGAGGGATCACAGATACGCAGCATTTT
15 | TRBJ2-7 | NA | TRBV7-9 | NA | CASSLVESVSYEQYF | TGTGCCAGCAGCTTAGTAGAGTCGGTCTCCTACGAGCAGTACTTC
15 | TRBJ1-4 | NA | TRBV15 | NA | CATSRAPQGSEKLFF | TGTGCCACCAGCAGAGCCCCCCAGGGGAGTGAAAAACTGTTTTTT
14 | TRBJ1-6 | NA | TRBV27 | TRBD1 | CASSWDRVESPLHF | TGTGCCAGCAGTTGGGACAGGGTGGAATCACCCCTCCACTTT
14 | TRBJ2-2 | few | TRBV5-1 | NA | CASSSFLDTGELFF | TGCGCCAGCAGCTCCTTTCTTGACACCGGGGAGCTGTTTTTT
17 | TRBJ1-1 | few | TRBV29-1 | NA | CSVEDRGRAGVNTEAFF | TGCAGCGTTGAAGACCGGGGCAGGGCCGGGGTGAACACTGAAGCTTTCTTT
12 | TRBJ1-1 | few | TRBV5-1 | TRBD1 | CASSRDSAEAFF | TGCGCCAGCAGCCGGGACAGCGCCGAAGCTTTCTTT
17 | TRBJ1-1 | NA | TRBV21-1 | NA | CASREGVQDRRDTEAFF | TGTGCCAGCAGGGAAGGGGTACAGGACAGGCGGGACACTGAAGCTTTCTTT
14 | TRBJ2-3 | many | TRBV25-1 | NA | CASSELGRTDTQYF | TGTGCCAGCAGTGAGTTAGGCAGGACAGATACGCAGTATTTT
15 | TRBJ1-1 | NA | TRBV12-3/TRBV12-4 | TRBD1 | CASSSPSWDRVEAFF | TGTGCCAGCAGCTCACCGTCATGGGACAGAGTTGAAGCTTTCTTT
15 | TRBJ1-1 | NA | TRBV7-2 | NA | CASSLMAGRNTEAFF | TGTGCCAGCAGCTTAATGGCCGGGCGGAACACTGAAGCTTTCTTT
13 | TRBJ1-2 | few | TRBV27 | NA | CASSLGGSNGYTF | TGTGCCAGCAGTTTGGGAGGGAGTAATGGCTACACCTTC
16 | TRBJ1-5 | NA | TRBV28 | NA | CASRLLGTTKNQPQHF | TGTGCCAGCAGGTTACTCGGGACTACGAAGAATCAGCCCCAGCATTTT
14 | TRBJ1-1 | NA | TRBV7-9 | NA | CASSFFGQSTEAFF | TGTGCCAGCAGCTTTTTTGGACAATCCACTGAAGCTTTCTTT
14 | TRBJ2-3 | NA | TRBV6-6 | NA | CASSTWASANTQYF | TGTGCCAGCAGTACTTGGGCTAGCGCAAATACGCAGTATTTT
16 | TRBJ2-1 | NA | TRBV20-1 | TRBD2 | CSARSLLAGERSEQFF | TGCAGTGCTAGAAGTCTACTAGCGGGAGAAAGAAGTGAGCAGTTCTTC
15 | TRBJ1-5 | NA | TRBV12-3/TRBV12-4 | NA | CASSLYAGPVQPQHF | TGTGCCAGCAGTTTGTACGCAGGGCCGGTTCAGCCCCAGCATTTT
11 | TRBJ1-1 | few | TRBV6-2/TRBV6-3 | NA | CASTLLGEAFF | TGTGCCAGCACCCTGTTAGGTGAAGCTTTCTTT
15 | TRBJ2-7 | NA | TRBV5-6 | NA | CASSLGPLSSYEQYF | TGTGCCAGCAGCTTGGGACCGTTGAGCTCCTACGAGCAGTACTTC
13 | TRBJ1-3 | many | TRBV12-3/TRBV12-4 | NA | CASSWGVGNTIYF | TGTGCCAGCAGTTGGGGGGTCGGAAACACCATATATTTT
14 | TRBJ1-5 | NA | TRBV2 | NA | CASRADRINQPQHF | TGTGCCAGCAGGGCTGACAGGATTAATCAGCCCCAGCATTTT
13 | TRBJ1-1 | NA | TRBV7-9 | NA | CASSLGNSDEAFF | TGTGCCAGCAGCTTAGGAAACAGTGATGAAGCTTTCTTT
13 | TRBJ1-1 | few | TRBV10-3 | NA | CATASGGLTEAFF | TGTGCCACCGCCAGCGGGGGGTTGACTGAAGCTTTCTTT
12 | TRBJ1-2 | few | TRBV27 | NA | CASAYKDHGYTF | TGTGCCAGCGCTTACAAGGACCATGGCTACACCTTC
17 | TRBJ1-1 | NA | TRBV7-9 | NA | CASSLKGAPLMNTEAFF | TGTGCCAGCAGCTTAAAAGGGGCCCCCCTCATGAACACTGAAGCTTTCTTT
12 | TRBJ1-1 | NA | TRBV9 | NA | CASSVGETEAFF | TGTGCCAGCAGCGTCGGGGAGACTGAAGCTTTCTTT
15 | TRBJ2-1 | once | TRBV27 | NA | CASSPITGTHNEQFF | TGTGCCAGCAGTCCGATAACCGGGACACACAATGAGCAGTTCTTC
14 | TRBJ2-7 | NA | TRBV29-1 | TRBD2 | CSVALAGGKYEQYF | TGCAGCGTTGCGCTAGCGGGAGGAAAGTACGAGCAGTACTTC
10 | TRBJ2-3 | NA | TRBV29-1 | NA | CSVVTDTQYF | TGCAGCGTAGTAACGGATACGCAGTATTTT
14 | TRBJ2-3 | NA | TRBV4-1 | NA | CASSLGPITDTQYF | TGCGCCAGCAGCCTGGGACCTATCACAGATACGCAGTATTTT
14 | TRBJ2-7 | NA | TRBV6-5 | NA | CASSSPGLPYEQYF | TGTGCCAGCAGTTCCCCCGGACTCCCCTACGAGCAGTACTTC
17 | TRBJ1-3 | NA | TRBV28 | NA | CASSPLTDKASGNTIYF | TGTGCCAGCAGTCCCCTCACAGACAAAGCCTCTGGAAACACCATATATTTT
13 | TRBJ1-1 | many | TRBV12-3/TRBV12-4 | NA | CASSLLGLTEAFF | TGTGCCAGCAGTTTATTAGGCTTGACTGAAGCTTTCTTT
13 | TRBJ2-7 | NA | TRBV30 | NA | CAWARRPYYEQYF | TGTGCCTGGGCCAGAAGACCATACTACGAGCAGTACTTC
15 | TRBJ2-1 | NA | TRBV2 | TRBD2 | CASSEGTSIYNEQFF | TGTGCCAGCAGTGAAGGGACTAGTATCTACAATGAGCAGTTCTTC
17 | TRBJ2-7 | NA | TRBV9 | NA | CASSGANRDSQSYEQYF | TGTGCCAGCAGCGGGGCGAACCGGGACTCCCAGTCCTACGAGCAGTACTTC
15 | TRBJ2-7 | NA | TRBV27 | NA | CASSLATEPSYEQYF | TGTGCCAGCAGTTTAGCCACAGAGCCCTCCTACGAGCAGTACTTC
13 | TRBJ2-2 | NA | TRBV29-1 | NA | CSVVDGVSGELFF | TGCAGCGTTGTTGACGGGGTGTCCGGGGAGCTGTTTTTT
12 | TRBJ2-1 | NA | TRBV27 | NA | CASRRPGDEQFF | TGTGCCAGCAGGAGGCCAGGGGATGAGCAGTTCTTC
15 | TRBJ1-2 | few | TRBV9 | NA | CASSPGEGLVYGYTF | TGTGCCAGCAGCCCTGGGGAGGGTTTAGTCTATGGCTACACCTTC
13 | TRBJ2-1 | NA | TRBV5-1 | NA | CASSIVSGNEQFF | TGCGCCAGCAGCATCGTGTCTGGCAATGAGCAGTTCTTC
14 | TRBJ1-4 | NA | TRBV5-1 | NA | CASSPERGDEKLFF | TGCGCCAGCAGCCCCGAGCGGGGGGATGAAAAACTGTTTTTT
15 | TRBJ2-5 | NA | TRBV11-2 | NA | CASSLDPGRVETQYF | TGTGCCAGCAGCTTAGATCCCGGTAGAGTAGAGACCCAGTACTTC
16 | TRBJ1-2 | NA | TRBV7-2 | TRBD1 | CASSRLRQGYLHGYTF | TGTGCCAGCAGCCGGCTACGACAGGGATATTTACACGGCTACACCTTC
13 | TRBJ1-1 | NA | TRBV29-1 | NA | CSSLPPRGTEAFF | TGCAGCTCCCTCCCGCCTCGGGGCACTGAAGCTTTCTTT
12 | TRBJ1-5 | NA | TRBV12-3/TRBV12-4 | NA | CASSTQNQPQHF | TGTGCCAGCAGCACCCAAAATCAGCCCCAGCATTTT
14 | TRBJ2-7 | NA | TRBV7-9 | NA | CASSLYLRTNEQYF | TGTGCCAGCAGCTTATACTTGAGGACCAACGAGCAGTACTTC
16 | TRBJ2-2 | NA | TRBV6-5 | NA | CASTPGLPWETGELFF | TGTGCCAGCACTCCGGGACTCCCTTGGGAGACCGGGGAGCTGTTTTTT
13 | TRBJ2-1 | NA | TRBV2 | NA | CASSEATLDEQFF | TGTGCCAGCAGTGAAGCCACCTTAGATGAGCAGTTCTTC
11 | TRBJ2-2 | NA | TRBV29-1 | NA | CSVGDTGELFF | TGCAGCGTTGGAGACACCGGGGAGCTGTTTTTT
12 | TRBJ1-5 | NA | TRBV20-1 | TRBD1 | CSASRGDQPQHF | TGCAGTGCAAGCAGGGGGGATCAGCCCCAGCATTTT
15 | TRBJ2-7 | NA | TRBV4-2 | TRBD1 | CASSQDWGRGYEQYF | TGTGCCAGCAGCCAAGATTGGGGCAGGGGGTACGAGCAGTACTTC
13 | TRBJ1-1 | few | TRBV29-1 | NA | CSVEGETPSEAFF | TGCAGCGTTGAGGGGGAGACACCCTCTGAAGCTTTCTTT